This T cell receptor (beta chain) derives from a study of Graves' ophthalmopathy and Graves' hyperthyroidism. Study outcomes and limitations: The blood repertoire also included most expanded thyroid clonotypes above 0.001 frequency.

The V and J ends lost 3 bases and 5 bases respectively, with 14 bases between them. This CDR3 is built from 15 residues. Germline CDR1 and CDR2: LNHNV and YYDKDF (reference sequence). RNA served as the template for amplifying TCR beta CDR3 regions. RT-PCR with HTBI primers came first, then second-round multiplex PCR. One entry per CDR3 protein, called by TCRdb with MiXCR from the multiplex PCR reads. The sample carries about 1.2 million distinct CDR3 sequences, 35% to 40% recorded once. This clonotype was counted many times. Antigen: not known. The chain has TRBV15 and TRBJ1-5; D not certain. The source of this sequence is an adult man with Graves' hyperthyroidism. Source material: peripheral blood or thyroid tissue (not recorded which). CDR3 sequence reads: CATSRDVLMDQPQHF. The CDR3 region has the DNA TGTGCCACCAGCAGGGACGTACTAATGGATCAGCCCCAGCATTTT. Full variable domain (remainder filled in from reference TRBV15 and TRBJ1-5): DAMVIQNPRYQVTQFGKPVTLSCSQTLNHNVMYWYQQKSSQAPKLLFHYYDKDFNNEADTPDNFQSRRPNTSFCFLDIRSPGLGDTAMYLCATSRDVLMDQPQHFGDGTRLSIL.